The sequence of this TCR beta chain was determined in a study of a mutant IDH1 vaccine in newly diagnosed glioma. In the study overall: The first vaccination came 4-6 weeks after radiotherapy alone, or with temozolomide cycles.

The time point is: week 35, safety follow-up. The content of each vaccine dose was 300 ug of mutant IDH1 20-mer peptide, and topical imiquimod accompanied it. TCRdb's copy holds only in-frame clones and misses some; the assay was immunoSEQ multiplex PCR. The sample has tens of thousands of clones; around 82% are singletons. For this clone: The antigen is not known.

Germline V gene data show CDR1 as SGHTA and CDR2 as FQGNSA. This CDR3 is built from 15 residues. Trimming cost V 3 bases and J 7 bases; bases outside gene matches: 9. This receptor was identified in a man between 18 and 29 years old with glioma. The sample in question was PBMCs, obtained from a glioma patient whose treatment included an IDH1 peptide vaccine. The chain couples TRBV7-2 to TRBJ2-5; 9 bases align to TRBD1. For the CDR3, the DNA is TGTGCCAGCAGCTTGTCCCGGGACAGGGCCCGGACCCAGTACTTC. Its protein product is CASSLSRDRARTQYF.